The rows below give T cell receptor beta chains drawn from one sample of a study of T cells expressing NK-cell markers. TCRdb reprocessed the 5' RACE reads and stores each CDR3 protein as one record, lacking DNA. The sample includes roughly 300,000 distinct CDR3 sequences. The sequencing input was blood T cells: a sorted CD56 or NKG2C T cell subset, CD4+ or CD8+ T cells, or bulk PBMC T cells (not recorded which). Receptor source: a woman between 18 and 75 years old in good health. Each CDR3 is given with its conserved first and last residue.

TRBJ1-2 TRBV20-1 CSATNPDRGNGYTF
TRBJ2-3 TRBV3-1 CASSSSPATQYF
TRBJ2-1 TRBV6-5 CASRGTYNEQFF
TRBJ2-3 TRBV10-1 CASSGSSVADTQYF
TRBJ2-1 TRBV19 CASSRTSGSMNEQFF
TRBJ1-3 TRBV5-6 CASSLAGQISSGNTIYF
TRBJ2-1 TRBV6-2/TRBV6-3 CASSDTGYSSYNEQFF
TRBJ2-4 TRBV12-3/TRBV12-4 CASSAGGSGAKNIQYF
TRBJ2-5 TRBV7-2 CASSESYLTTETQYF
TRBJ2-3 TRBV9 CASSTLFGSGTDTQYF
TRBJ2-1 TRBV27 CASSRRGLADKYNEQFF
TRBJ1-2 TRBV12-3/TRBV12-4 CASSLRQHGYTF
TRBJ2-1 TRBV24-1 CATSQAGTGDIDEQFF
TRBJ1-1 TRBV29-1 CSVQRNTEAFF
TRBJ2-1 TRBV20-1 CSASGVHEQFF
TRBJ1-6 TRBV7-2 CASSSLAGSPLHF
TRBJ2-2 TRBV5-1 CASSLDGGPTGELFF